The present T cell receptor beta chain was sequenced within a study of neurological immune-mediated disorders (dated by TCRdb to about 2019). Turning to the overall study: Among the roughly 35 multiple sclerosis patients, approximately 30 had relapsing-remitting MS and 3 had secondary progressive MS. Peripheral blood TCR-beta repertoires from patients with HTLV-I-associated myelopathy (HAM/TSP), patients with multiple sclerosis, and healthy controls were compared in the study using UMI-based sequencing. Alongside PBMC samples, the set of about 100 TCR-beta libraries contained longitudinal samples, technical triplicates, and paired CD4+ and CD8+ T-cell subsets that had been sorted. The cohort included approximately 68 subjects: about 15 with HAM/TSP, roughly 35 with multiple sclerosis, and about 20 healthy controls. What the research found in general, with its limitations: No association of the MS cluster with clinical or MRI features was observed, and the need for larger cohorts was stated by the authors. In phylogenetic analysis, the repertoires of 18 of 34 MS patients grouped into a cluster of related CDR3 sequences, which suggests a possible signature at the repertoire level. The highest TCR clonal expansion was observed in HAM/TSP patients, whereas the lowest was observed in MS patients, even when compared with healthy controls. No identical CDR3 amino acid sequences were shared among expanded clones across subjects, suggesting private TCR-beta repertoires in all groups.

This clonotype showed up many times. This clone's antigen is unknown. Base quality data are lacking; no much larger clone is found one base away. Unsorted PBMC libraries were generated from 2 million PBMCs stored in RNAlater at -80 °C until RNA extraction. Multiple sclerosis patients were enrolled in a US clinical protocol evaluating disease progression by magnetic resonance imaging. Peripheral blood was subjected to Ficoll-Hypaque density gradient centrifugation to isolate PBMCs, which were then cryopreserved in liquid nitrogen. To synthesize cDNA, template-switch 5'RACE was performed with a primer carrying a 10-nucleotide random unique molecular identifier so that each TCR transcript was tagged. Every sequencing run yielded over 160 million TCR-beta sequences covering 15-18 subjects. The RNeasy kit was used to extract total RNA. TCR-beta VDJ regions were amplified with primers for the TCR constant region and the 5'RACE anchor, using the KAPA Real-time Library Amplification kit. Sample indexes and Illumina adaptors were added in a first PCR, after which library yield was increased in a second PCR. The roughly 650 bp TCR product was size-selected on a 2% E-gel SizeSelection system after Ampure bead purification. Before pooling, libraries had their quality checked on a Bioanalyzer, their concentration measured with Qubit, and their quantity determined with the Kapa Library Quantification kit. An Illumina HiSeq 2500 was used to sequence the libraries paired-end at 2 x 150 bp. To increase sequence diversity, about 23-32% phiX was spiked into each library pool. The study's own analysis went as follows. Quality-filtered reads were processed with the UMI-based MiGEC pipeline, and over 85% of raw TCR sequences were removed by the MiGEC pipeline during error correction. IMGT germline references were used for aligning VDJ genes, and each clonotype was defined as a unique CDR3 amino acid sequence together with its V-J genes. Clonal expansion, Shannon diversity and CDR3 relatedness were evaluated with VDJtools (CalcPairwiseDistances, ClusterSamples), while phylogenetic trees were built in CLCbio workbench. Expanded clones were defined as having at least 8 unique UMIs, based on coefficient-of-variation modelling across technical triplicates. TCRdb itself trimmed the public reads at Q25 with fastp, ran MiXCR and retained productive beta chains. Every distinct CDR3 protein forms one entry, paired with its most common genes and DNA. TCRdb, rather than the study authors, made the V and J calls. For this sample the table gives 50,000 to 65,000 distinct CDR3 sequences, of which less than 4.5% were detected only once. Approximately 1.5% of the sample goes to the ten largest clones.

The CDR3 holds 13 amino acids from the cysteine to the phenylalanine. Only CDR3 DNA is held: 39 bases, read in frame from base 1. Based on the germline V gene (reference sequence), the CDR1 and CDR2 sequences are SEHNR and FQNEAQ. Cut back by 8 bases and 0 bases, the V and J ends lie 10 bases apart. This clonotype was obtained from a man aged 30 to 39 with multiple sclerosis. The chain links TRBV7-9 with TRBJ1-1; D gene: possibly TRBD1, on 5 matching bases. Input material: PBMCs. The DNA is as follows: TGTGCCAGCTCTGGACATATGAACACTGAAGCTTTCTTT. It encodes CASSGHMNTEAFF.